The clone carrying this TCR beta chain was seen more than once but under ten times. This entry belongs to a study of T cell repertoires in cytomegalovirus infection. Germline lookup yields CDR1 MNHEY and CDR2 SMNVEV (reference sequence). This CDR3 contains 18 residues. V was shortened by 3 bases and J by 0 bases, with 18 bases between the two germline ends. TCRdb processed the reads anew with MiXCR; each CDR3 protein has one entry. The sample records about 360,000 distinct CDR3 sequences, 15% to 20% being singletons. This sequence was found in a human donor in good health (CMV status not recorded). Some clones in this sample may be carry-over from other donors' samples. J is TRBJ2-1 and V is TRBV27, with a possible D match to TRBD1 (6 bases). Sample: PBMCs. CDR3 sequence: CASSFGQTMRPSYNEQFF. CDR3 coding DNA: TGTGCCAGCAGTTTCGGACAGACTATGAGACCCTCCTACAATGAGCAGTTCTTC.